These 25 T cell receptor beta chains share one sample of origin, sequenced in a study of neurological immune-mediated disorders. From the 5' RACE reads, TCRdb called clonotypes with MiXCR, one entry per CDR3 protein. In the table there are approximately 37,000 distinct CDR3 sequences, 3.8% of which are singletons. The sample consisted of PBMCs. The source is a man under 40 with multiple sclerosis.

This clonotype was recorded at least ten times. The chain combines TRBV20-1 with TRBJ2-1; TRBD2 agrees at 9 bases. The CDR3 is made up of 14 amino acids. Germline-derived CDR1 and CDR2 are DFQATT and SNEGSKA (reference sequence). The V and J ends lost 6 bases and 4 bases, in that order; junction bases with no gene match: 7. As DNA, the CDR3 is TGCAGTGCCCGGCGGGGGGGCGTATACAATGAGCAGTTCTTC. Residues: CSARRGGVYNEQFF.

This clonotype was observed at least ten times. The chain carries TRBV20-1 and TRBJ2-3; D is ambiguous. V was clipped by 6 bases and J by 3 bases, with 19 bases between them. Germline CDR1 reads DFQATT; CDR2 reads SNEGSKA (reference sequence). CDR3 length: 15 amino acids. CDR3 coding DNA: TGCAGTGCCCCCGGGCTAGTTGGGAAGACAGATACGCAGTATTTT. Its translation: CSAPGLVGKTDTQYF.

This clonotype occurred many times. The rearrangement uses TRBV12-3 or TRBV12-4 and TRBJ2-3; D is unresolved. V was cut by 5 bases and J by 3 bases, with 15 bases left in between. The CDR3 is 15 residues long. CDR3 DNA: TGTGCCAGCAGTATCCGGCGAGCCCGAACAGATACGCAGTATTTT. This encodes CASSIRRARTDTQYF.

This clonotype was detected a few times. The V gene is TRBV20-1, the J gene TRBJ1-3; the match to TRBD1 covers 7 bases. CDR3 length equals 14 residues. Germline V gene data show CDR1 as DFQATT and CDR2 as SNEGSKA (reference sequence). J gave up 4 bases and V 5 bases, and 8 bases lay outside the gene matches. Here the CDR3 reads CSASNRGSGNTIYF. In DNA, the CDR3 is TGCAGTGCTTCAAACAGGGGCTCCGGAAACACCATATATTTT.

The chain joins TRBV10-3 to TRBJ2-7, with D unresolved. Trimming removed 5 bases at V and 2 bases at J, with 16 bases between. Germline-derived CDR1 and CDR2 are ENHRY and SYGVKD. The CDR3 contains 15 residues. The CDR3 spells CAISWIPGRAYEQYF. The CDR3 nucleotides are TGTGCCATCAGTTGGATTCCGGGCAGAGCCTACGAGCAGTACTTC.

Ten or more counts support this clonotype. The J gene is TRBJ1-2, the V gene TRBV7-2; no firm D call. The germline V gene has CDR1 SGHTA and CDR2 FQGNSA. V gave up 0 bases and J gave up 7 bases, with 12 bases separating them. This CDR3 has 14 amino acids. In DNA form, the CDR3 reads TGTGCCAGCAGCTTAGCCCTGGGCCGCTCTGGCTACACCTTC. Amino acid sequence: CASSLALGRSGYTF. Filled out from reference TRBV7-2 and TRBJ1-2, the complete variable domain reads GAGVSQSPSNKVTEKGKDVELRCDPISGHTALYWYRQSLGQGLEFLIYFQGNSAPDKSGLPSDRFSAERTGGSVSTLTIQRTQQEDSAVYLCASSLALGRSGYTFGSGTRLTVV.

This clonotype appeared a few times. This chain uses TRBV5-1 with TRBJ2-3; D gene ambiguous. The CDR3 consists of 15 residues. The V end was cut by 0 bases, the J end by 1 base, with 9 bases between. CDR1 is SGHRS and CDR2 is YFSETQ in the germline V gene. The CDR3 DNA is TGCGCCAGCAGCTTGGGTCCTCCACGCACAGATACGCAGTATTTT. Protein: CASSLGPPRTDTQYF.

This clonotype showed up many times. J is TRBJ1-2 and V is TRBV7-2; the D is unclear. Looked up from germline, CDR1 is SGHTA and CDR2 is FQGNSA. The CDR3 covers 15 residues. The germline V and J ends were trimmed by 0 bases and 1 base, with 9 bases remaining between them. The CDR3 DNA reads TGTGCCAGCAGCTTAGCTGGGCGAAATAACTATGGCTACACCTTC. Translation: CASSLAGRNNYGYTF.

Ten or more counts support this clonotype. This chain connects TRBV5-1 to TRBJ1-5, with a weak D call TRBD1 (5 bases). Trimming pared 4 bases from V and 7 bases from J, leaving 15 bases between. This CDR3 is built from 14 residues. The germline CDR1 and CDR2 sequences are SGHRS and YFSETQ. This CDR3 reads CASSPAQGAQPQHF. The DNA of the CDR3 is TGCGCCAGCAGCCCGGCCCAGGGTGCCCAGCCCCAGCATTTT.

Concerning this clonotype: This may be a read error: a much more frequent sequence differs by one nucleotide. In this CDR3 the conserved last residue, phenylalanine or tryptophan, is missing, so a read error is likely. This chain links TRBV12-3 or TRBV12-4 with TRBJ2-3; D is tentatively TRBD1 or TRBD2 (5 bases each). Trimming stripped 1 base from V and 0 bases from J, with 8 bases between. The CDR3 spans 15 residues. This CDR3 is CASSLEWGSTDTQYC. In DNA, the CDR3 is TGTGCCAGCAGTTTAGAGTGGGGGAGCACAGATACGCAGTATTGT.

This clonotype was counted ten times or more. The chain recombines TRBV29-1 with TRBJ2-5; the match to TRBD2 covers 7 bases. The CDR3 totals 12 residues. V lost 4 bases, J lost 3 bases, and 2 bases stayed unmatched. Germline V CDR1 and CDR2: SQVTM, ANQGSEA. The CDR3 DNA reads TGCAGCGTTGTGGCGGGGGAAGAGACCCAGTACTTC. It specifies CSVVAGEETQYF.

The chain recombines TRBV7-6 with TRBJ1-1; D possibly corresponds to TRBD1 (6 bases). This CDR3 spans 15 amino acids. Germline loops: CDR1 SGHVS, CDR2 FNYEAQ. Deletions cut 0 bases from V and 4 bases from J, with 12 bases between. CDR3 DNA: TGTGCCAGCAGCTTAGCGGAAGGGGGTGGCACTGAAGCTTTCTTT. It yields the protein CASSLAEGGGTEAFF.

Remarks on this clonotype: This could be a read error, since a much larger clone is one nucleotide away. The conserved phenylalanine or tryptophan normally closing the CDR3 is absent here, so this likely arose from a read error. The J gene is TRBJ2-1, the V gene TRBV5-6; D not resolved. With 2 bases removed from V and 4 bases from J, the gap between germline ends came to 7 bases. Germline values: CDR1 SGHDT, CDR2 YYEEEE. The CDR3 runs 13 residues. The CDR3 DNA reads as TGTGCCAGCAGCTTAGCTTCATACAATGAGCAGTTCTGC. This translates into CASSLASYNEQFC.

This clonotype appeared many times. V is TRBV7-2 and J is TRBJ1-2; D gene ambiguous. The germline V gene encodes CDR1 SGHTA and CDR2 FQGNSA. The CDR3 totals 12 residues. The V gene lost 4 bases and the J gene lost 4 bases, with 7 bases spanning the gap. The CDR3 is CASSSSAYGYTF. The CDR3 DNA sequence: TGTGCCAGCAGCTCCTCAGCCTATGGCTACACCTTC.

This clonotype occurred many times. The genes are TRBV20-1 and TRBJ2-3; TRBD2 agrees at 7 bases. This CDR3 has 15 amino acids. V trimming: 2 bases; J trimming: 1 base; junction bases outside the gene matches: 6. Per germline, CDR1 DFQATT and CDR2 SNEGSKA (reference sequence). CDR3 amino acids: CSARWRGSGTDTQYF. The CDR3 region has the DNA TGCAGTGCTAGATGGCGGGGGAGTGGCACAGATACGCAGTATTTT.

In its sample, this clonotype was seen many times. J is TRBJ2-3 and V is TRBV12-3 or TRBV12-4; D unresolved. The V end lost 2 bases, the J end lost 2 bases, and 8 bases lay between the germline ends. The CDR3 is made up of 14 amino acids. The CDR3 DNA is TGTGCCAGCAGTTTAAAGGCGATCACAGATACGCAGTATTTT. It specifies CASSLKAITDTQYF.

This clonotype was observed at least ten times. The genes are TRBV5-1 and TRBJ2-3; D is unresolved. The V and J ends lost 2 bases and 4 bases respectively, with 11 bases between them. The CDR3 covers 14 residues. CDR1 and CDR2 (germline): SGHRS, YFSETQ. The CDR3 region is CASSFSLRADTQYF. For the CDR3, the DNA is TGCGCCAGCAGCTTTTCTTTACGGGCAGATACGCAGTATTTT.

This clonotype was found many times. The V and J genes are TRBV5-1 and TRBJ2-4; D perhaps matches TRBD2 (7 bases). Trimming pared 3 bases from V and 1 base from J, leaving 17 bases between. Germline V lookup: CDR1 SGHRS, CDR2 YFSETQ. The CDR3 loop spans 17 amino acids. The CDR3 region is CASSSVGGRAAKNIQYF. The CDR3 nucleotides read TGCGCCAGCAGCTCGGTAGGGGGGAGGGCGGCCAAAAACATTCAGTACTTC. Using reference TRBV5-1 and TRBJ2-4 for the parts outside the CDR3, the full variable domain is KAGVTQTPRYLIKTRGQQVTLSCSPISGHRSVSWYQQTPGQGLQFLFEYFSETQRNKGNFPGRFSGRQFSNSRSEMNVSTLELGDSALYLCASSSVGGRAAKNIQYFGAGTRLSVL.

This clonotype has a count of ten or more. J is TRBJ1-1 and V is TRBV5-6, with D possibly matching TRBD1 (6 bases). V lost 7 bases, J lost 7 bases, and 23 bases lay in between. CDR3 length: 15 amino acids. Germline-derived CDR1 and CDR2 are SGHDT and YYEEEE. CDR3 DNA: TGTGCCAGCCTCCATCTCAGGGGCACTTTAGGTGAAGCTTTCTTT. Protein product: CASLHLRGTLGEAFF. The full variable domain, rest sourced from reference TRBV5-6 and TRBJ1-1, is DAGVTQSPTHLIKTRGQQVTLRCSPKSGHDTVSWYQQALGQGPQFIFQYYEEEERQRGNFPDRFSGHQFPNYSSELNVNALLLGDSALYLCASLHLRGTLGEAFFGQGTRLTVV.

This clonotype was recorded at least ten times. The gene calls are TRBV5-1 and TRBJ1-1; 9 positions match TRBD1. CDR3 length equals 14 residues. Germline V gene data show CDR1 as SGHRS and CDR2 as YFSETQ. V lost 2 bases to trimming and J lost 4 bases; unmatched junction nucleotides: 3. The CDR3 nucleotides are TGCGCCAGCAGCTTACAGGGGGCGGGCACTGAAGCTTTCTTT. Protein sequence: CASSLQGAGTEAFF.

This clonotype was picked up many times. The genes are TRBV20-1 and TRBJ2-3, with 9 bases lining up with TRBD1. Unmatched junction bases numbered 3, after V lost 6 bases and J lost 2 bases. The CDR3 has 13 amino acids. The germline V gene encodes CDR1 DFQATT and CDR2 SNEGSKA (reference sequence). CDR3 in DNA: TGCAGTGCCGAACAGGGGGCCACAGATACGCAGTATTTT. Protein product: CSAEQGATDTQYF.

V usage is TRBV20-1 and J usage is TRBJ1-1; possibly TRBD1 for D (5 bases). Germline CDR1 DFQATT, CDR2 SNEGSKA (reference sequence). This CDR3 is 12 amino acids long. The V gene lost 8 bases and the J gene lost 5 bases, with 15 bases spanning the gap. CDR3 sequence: CSPNQKGTEAFF. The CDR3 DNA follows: TGCAGTCCGAACCAAAAGGGGACTGAAGCTTTCTTT.

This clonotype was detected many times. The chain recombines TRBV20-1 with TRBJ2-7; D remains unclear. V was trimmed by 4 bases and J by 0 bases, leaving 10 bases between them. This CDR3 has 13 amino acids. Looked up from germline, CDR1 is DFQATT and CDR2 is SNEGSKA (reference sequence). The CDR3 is CSATGRSSYEQYF. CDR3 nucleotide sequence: TGCAGTGCTACTGGACGGAGCTCCTACGAGCAGTACTTC.

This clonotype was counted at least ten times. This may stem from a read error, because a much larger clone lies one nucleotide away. The CDR3 is CASSLLSNSYEQYF. CDR3 sequence (DNA): TGCGCCAGCAGCTTGCTGTCCAACTCCTACGAGCAGTACTTC. The chain is built from TRBV5-1 and TRBJ2-7; no clear D gene. Germline CDR1 SGHRS, CDR2 YFSETQ. CDR3 length: 14 amino acids. The V gene lost 1 base and the J gene lost 0 bases, with 8 bases spanning the gap.

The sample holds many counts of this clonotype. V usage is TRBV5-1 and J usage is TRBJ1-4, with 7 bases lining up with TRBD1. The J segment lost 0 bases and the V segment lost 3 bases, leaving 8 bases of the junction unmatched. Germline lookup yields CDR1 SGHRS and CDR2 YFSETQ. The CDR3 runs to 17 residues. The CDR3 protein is CASSWTGTEATNEKLFF. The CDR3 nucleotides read TGCGCCAGCAGCTGGACCGGGACAGAGGCAACTAATGAAAAACTGTTTTTT.